The T cell receptor beta chain under discussion was sequenced for a study of blood T cell repertoires in COVID-19. Background on the study: Specimens from acute and convalescent COVID-19 originated in the United States, Italy and Spain. T cells, B-cell-depleted T cells, or PBMCs supplied cDNA or gDNA.

Per the authors' pipeline: For nucleated cells, counts were estimated from reference gene primer amplification. This table comes from immunoSEQ multiplex PCR, and its TCRdb copy is limited to in-frame clones, with some not included. That table supplies the V and J calls and clone size; D and trimming were determined from the DNA. The top ten clones hold roughly 18% of a sample with 90,000 to 100,000 clones, 87% of them seen once. Seattle's enrolled individuals joined amid active infection and were then monitored longitudinally. The clonotype was recovered from a woman aged 60 to 75 with COVID-19, enrolled during active disease. The sample consisted of peripheral blood.

The CDR3, as DNA: TGTGCCAGCAGCAGACTTCGCGGTAAGGGGGCTATCCAGCCCCAGCATTTT. Amino acids: CASSRLRGKGAIQPQHF. This chain uses TRBV21-1 with TRBJ1-5; the DNA was not used to check the table's D call, TRBD1. TRBV21-1 is a documented pseudogene. The CDR3 length is 17 residues.